The clone carrying this T cell receptor beta chain has a count of ten or more. Antigen specificity is unknown. The record originates from a study of T cell repertoires in cytomegalovirus infection. In the study overall: Public TCR beta signatures indicated both CMV infection and matching HLA type. Study-wide results and caveats: Predominance within the ex vivo response was attributable to HLA-C-restricted CMV-specific TCR beta clonotypes.

Germline values: CDR1 SGHVS, CDR2 FNYEAQ. The CDR3 sequence is 11 residues long. V lost 8 bases and J 8 bases, leaving 12 bases between the germline ends. MiXCR, run by TCRdb on the reads, gives a single entry per CDR3 protein. The sample records hundreds of thousands of distinct CDR3 sequences, approximately 24% being singletons. The origin of this receptor is a human donor in good health (CMV status not recorded). Some clones in this sample may be carry-over from other donors' samples. The rearrangement joins TRBV7-6 to TRBJ1-2, with no clear D. Sequenced: CD8+ T cells from PBMCs. In DNA form, the CDR3 reads TGTGCCAGCCACAACGACAACGGCTACACCTTC. It codes for CASHNDNGYTF. Supplemented by reference TRBV7-6 and TRBJ1-2, the full variable domain reads GAGVSQSPRYKVTKRGQDVALRCDPISGHVSLYWYRQALGQGPEFLTYFNYEAQQDKSGLPNDRFSAERPEGSISTLTIQRTEQRDSAMYRCASHNDNGYTFGSGTRLTVV.